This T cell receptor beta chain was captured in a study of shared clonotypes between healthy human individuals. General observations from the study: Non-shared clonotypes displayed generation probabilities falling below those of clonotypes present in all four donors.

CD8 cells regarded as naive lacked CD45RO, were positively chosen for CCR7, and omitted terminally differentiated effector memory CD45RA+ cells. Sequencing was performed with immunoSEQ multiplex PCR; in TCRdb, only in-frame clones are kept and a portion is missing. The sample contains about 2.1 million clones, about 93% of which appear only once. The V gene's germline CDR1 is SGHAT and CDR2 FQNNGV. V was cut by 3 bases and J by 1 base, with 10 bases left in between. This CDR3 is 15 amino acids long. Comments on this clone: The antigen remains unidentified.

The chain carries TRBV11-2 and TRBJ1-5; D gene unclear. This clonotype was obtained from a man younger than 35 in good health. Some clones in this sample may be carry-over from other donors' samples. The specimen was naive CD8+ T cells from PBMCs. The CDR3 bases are TGTGCCAGCAGCTTTAACCCCGACAGCAATCAGCCCCAGCATTTT. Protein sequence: CASSFNPDSNQPQHF.